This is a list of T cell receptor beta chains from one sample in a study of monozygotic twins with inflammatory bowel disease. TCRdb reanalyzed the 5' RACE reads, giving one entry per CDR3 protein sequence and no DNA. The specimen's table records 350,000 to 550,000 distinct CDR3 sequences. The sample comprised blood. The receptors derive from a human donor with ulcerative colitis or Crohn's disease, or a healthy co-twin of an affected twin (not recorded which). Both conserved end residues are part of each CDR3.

CDR3 protein: CASSSEIRDPNYGYTF
J gene: TRBJ1-2
V gene: TRBV5-4

CDR3 protein: CASSSHGEGYGYTF
J gene: TRBJ1-2
V gene: TRBV7-8

CDR3 protein: CATSRGGELFF
J gene: TRBJ2-2
V gene: TRBV15

CDR3 protein: CASSQGMVGNTGELFF
J gene: TRBJ2-2
V gene: TRBV14

CDR3 protein: CASSNCLADLAWYEQYF
J gene: TRBJ2-7
V gene: TRBV21-1

CDR3 protein: CASSLAGKETQYF
J gene: TRBJ2-5
V gene: TRBV5-6

CDR3 protein: CASRWTANEKLFF
J gene: TRBJ1-4
V gene: TRBV28

CDR3 protein: CASSPYPGTANTGELFF
J gene: TRBJ2-2
V gene: TRBV27

CDR3 protein: CASRTGQSKEKLFF
J gene: TRBJ1-4
V gene: TRBV19

CDR3 protein: CASSDSYRQGPGYEQYF
J gene: TRBJ2-7
V gene: TRBV6-4

CDR3 protein: CASSIRGRNEAFF
J gene: TRBJ1-1
V gene: TRBV19

CDR3 protein: CATQEGGVSSPLHF
J gene: TRBJ1-6
V gene: TRBV5-1

CDR3 protein: CASSPPQGVSYNELFF
J gene: TRBJ2-1
V gene: TRBV18

CDR3 protein: CASKPPPVADGYTF
J gene: TRBJ1-2
V gene: TRBV6-1

CDR3 protein: CASSTLGVKSEQFF
J gene: TRBJ2-1
V gene: TRBV18

CDR3 protein: CASNPAKASAQETQYF
J gene: TRBJ2-5
V gene: TRBV2

CDR3 protein: CASSEAGGYNEQFF
J gene: TRBJ2-1
V gene: TRBV6-1

CDR3 protein: CASSLGQVPSYEQYF
J gene: TRBJ2-7
V gene: TRBV5-1

CDR3 protein: CASSLLPLYNEQFF
J gene: TRBJ2-1
V gene: TRBV12-3/TRBV12-4

CDR3 protein: CASSQHRDIAYEQYF
J gene: TRBJ2-7
V gene: TRBV4-3

CDR3 protein: CASSSWTGETQYF
J gene: TRBJ2-5
V gene: TRBV12-3/TRBV12-4

CDR3 protein: CSAKDRDTASSGYTF
J gene: TRBJ1-2
V gene: TRBV20-1

CDR3 protein: CASSTWAVNTGELFF
J gene: TRBJ2-2
V gene: TRBV28

CDR3 protein: CASSYRLAGVETQYF
J gene: TRBJ2-5
V gene: TRBV28

CDR3 protein: CASSPGTGTQYF
J gene: TRBJ2-5
V gene: TRBV6-2/TRBV6-3